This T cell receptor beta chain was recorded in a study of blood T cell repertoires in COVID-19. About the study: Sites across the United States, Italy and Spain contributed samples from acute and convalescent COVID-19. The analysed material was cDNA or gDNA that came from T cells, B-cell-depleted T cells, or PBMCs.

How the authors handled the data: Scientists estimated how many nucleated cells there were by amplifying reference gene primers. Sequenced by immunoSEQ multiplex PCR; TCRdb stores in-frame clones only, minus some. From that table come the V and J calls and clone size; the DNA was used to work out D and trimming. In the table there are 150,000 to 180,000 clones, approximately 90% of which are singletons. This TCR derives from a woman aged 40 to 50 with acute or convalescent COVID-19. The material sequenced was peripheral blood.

The CDR3: CASSRGELLNQPQHF. The CDR3 region has the DNA TGTGCCAGTAGTAGAGGTGAGCTTCTGAATCAGCCCCAGCATTTT. The rearrangement links TRBV19 to TRBJ1-5; D unresolved. The length of the CDR3 is 15 residues. The germline gives CDR1 LNHDA, CDR2 SQIVND (reference sequence). With 4 bases removed from V and 4 bases from J, the gap between germline ends came to 14 bases. Full variable domain (remainder filled in from reference TRBV19 and TRBJ1-5): DGGITQSPKYLFRKEGQNVTLSCEQNLNHDAMYWYRQDPGQGLRLIYYSQIVNDFQKGDIAEGYSVSREKKESFPLTVTSAQKNPTAFYLCASSRGELLNQPQHFGDGTRLSIL.